This passage covers 6 T cell receptor beta chains from one sample sequenced in a study of T cell changes during pregnancy in multiple sclerosis. Using immunoSEQ multiplex PCR, the repertoire was profiled, and TCRdb retains in-frame clones only, with some absent. The sample consists of over 90,000 clones, over 75% of them appearing once. Sample: peripheral blood, taken in the second trimester of pregnancy. The receptors stem from a female donor in good health, enrolled as a control in a pregnancy study.

V gene TRBV19 combines with J gene TRBJ1-6, with 7 bases lining up with TRBD1. J lost 6 bases, V lost 5 bases, and 10 bases had no gene match. There are 16 residues in the CDR3. CDR1 and CDR2 (germline): LNHDA, SQIVND (reference sequence). The DNA of the CDR3 is TGTGCCAGTAGTGCAAGTTACCGGGACAGTAATTCACCCCTCCACTTT. Amino acids: CASSASYRDSNSPLHF.

V is TRBV7-8 and J is TRBJ1-1; the match to TRBD1 covers 8 bases. CDR3 length: 12 residues. The junction had 6 bases not matched to a gene; V was cut back by 5 bases and J by 10 bases. Per germline, CDR1 SGHVS and CDR2 FQNEAQ. CDR3 in amino acids: CASSRDRLVAFF. Written as DNA, the CDR3 is TGTGCCAGCAGCCGGGACAGGCTGGTAGCTTTCTTT.

The count of this clone is one. V is TRBV7-2 and J is TRBJ1-2; perhaps TRBD1 as D (5 bases). The germline V gene encodes CDR1 SGHTA and CDR2 FQGNSA. CDR3 length equals 15 residues. Trimming stripped 5 bases from V and 4 bases from J, with 17 bases between. The CDR3, as DNA: TGTGCCAGCAGCCCGGGGCTGCGGGGCACCTATGGCTACACCTTC. Amino acids: CASSPGLRGTYGYTF.

The chain combines TRBV23-1 with TRBJ1-5; TRBD1 aligns across 9 bases. TRBV23-1 is flagged as an ORF with uncertain function. V dropped 8 bases and J dropped 0; count of bases not matched to a gene: 11. The CDR3 contains 17 residues. The CDR3, as DNA: TGCGCCAGCCCTTCACCGGGGACAGGGCTTAGCAATCAGCCCCAGCATTTT. Translation: CASPSPGTGLSNQPQHF.

This chain uses TRBV6-5 with TRBJ1-2; D is possibly TRBD1 (5 bases). Deletions cut 7 bases from V and 8 bases from J, with 20 bases between. The CDR3 spans 14 residues. Germline CDR1 reads MNHEY; CDR2 reads SVGAGI. The CDR3 spells CASTPDGQGRGYTF. In nucleotides, the CDR3 is TGTGCCAGCACTCCAGACGGGCAGGGAAGGGGCTACACCTTC.

The gene calls are TRBV2 and TRBJ2-3; 8 bases are shared with TRBD1. This CDR3 comprises 14 residues. From germline, CDR1 is SNHLY and CDR2 FYNNEI. After removal of 6 bases from V and 0 bases from J, the junction contained 2 bases not matched to a gene. The CDR3 bases are TGTGCCAGCAGCGACAGGGGTAGCACAGATACGCAGTATTTT. It translates to CASSDRGSTDTQYF.